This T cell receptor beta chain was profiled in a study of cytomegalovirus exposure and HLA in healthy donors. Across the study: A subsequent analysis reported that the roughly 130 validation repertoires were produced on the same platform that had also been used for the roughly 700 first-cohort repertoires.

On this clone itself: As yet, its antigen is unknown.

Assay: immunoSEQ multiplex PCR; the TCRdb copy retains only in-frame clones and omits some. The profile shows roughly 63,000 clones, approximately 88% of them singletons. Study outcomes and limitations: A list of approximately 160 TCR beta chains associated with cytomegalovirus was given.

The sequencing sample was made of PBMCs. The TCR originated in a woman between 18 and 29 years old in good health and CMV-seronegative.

The CDR3 sequence is CASSEPGQGLFSTDTQYF. The CDR3 nucleotides read TGTGCCAGCAGTGAACCGGGACAGGGACTATTTAGCACAGATACGCAGTATTTT. The chain links TRBV28 to TRBJ2-3, with TRBD1 matching 9 bases. The CDR3 length is 18 residues. After removal of 5 bases from V and 0 bases from J, the junction contained 12 bases not matched to a gene. Germline V gene lookup returns CDR1 MDHEN and CDR2 SYDVKM.